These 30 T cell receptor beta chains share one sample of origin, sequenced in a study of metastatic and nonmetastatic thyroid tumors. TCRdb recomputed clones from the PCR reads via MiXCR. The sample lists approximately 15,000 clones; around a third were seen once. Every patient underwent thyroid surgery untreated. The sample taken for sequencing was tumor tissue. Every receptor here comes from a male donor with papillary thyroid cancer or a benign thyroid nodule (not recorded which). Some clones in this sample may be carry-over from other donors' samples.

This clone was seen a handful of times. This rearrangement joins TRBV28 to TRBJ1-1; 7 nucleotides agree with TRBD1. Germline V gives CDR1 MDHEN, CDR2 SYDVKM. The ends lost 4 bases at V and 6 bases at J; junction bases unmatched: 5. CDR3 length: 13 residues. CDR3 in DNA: TGTGCCAGCAGTTATGGACAGGCCGCTGAAGCTTTCTTT. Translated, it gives CASSYGQAAEAFF.

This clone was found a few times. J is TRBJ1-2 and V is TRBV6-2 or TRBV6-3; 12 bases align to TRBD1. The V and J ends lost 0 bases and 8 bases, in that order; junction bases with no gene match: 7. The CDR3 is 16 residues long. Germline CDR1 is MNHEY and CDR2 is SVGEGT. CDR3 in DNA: TGTGCCAGCAGTTACTCGCCGGGACAGGGGGCGCTGGGCTACACCTTC. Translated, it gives CASSYSPGQGALGYTF.

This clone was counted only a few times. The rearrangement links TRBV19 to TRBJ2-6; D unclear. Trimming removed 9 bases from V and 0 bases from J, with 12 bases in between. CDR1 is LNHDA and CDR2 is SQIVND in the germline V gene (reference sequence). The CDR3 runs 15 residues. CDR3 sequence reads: CASTSLYSGANVLTF. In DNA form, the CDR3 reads TGTGCCAGCACATCACTTTACTCTGGGGCCAACGTCCTGACTTTC.

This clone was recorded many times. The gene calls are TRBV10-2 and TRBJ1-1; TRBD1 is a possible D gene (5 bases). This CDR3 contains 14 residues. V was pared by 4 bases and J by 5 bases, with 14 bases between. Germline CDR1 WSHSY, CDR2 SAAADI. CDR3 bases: TGCGCCAGCAGTGCTCGCGGGGGGAGAACTGAAGCTTTCTTT. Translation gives CASSARGGRTEAFF.

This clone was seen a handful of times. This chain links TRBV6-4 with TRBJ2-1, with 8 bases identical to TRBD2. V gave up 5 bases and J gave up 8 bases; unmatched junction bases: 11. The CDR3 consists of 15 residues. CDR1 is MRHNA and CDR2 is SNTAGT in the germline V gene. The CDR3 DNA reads TGTGCCAGCAGTCCCGGACTAGCTTTAATCGATGAGCAGTTCTTC. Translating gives CASSPGLALIDEQFF.

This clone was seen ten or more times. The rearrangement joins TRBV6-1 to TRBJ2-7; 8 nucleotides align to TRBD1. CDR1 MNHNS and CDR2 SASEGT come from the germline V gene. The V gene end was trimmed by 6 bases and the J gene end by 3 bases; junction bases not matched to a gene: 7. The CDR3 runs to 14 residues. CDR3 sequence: CASRLGQGGYEQYF. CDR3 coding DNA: TGTGCCAGCAGACTCGGACAGGGAGGCTACGAGCAGTACTTC.

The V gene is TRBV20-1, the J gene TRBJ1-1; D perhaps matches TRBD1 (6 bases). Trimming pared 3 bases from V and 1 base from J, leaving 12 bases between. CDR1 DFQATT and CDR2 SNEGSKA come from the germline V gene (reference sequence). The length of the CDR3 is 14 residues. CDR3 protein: CSARRGAGNTEAFF. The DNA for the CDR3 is TGCAGTGCTAGGCGGGGGGCCGGGAACACTGAAGCTTTCTTT.

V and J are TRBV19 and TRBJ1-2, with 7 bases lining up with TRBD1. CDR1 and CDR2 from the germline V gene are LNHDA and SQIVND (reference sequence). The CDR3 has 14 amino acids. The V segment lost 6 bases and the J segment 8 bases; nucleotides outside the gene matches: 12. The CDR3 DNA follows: TGTGCCAGTAGAGGGGCCGGCAGGGGGGCCGGCTACACCTTC. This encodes CASRGAGRGAGYTF. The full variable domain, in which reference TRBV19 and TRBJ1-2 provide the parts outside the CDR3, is DGGITQSPKYLFRKEGQNVTLSCEQNLNHDAMYWYRQDPGQGLRLIYYSQIVNDFQKGDIAEGYSVSREKKESFPLTVTSAQKNPTAFYLCASRGAGRGAGYTFGSGTRLTVV.

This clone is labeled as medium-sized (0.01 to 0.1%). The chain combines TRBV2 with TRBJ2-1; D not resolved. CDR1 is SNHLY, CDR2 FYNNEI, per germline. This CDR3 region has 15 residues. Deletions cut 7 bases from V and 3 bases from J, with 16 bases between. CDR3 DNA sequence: TGTGCCAGCACCCGCAATCCCCCCCTCTACAATGAGCAGTTCTTC. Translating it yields CASTRNPPLYNEQFF.

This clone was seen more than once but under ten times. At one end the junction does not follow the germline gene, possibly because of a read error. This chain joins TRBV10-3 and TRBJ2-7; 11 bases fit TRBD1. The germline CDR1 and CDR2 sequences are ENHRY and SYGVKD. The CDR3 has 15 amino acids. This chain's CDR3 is CAISSGTGGAYERYF. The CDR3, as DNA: TGTGCCATCAGTTCCGGGACAGGGGGGGCCTACGAGCGGTACTTC.

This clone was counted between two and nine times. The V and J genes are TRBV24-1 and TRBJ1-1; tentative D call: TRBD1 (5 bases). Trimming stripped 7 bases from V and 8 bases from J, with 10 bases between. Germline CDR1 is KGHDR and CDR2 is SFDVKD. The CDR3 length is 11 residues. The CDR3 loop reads CATSRGPEAFF. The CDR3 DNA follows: TGTGCCACCAGCCGGGGACCCGAAGCTTTCTTT.

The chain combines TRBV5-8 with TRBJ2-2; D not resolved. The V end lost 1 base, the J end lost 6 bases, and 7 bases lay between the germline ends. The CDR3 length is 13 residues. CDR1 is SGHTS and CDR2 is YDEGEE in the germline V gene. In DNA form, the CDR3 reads TGTGCCAGCAGCTTGTATTTACCCGGGGAGCTGTTTTTT. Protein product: CASSLYLPGELFF.

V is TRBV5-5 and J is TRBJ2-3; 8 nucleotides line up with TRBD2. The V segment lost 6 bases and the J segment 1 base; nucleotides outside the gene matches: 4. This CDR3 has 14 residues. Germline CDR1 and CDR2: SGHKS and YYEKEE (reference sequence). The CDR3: CASNQLAGTDTQYF. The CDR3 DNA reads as TGTGCCAGCAACCAACTAGCGGGCACAGATACGCAGTATTTT.

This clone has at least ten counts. CDR3 residues: CASSPSNRPNTEAFF. The CDR3 bases are TGTGCCAGCTCACCGTCAAACCGGCCGAACACTGAAGCTTTCTTT. The rearrangement links TRBV18 to TRBJ1-1; D ambiguous. This CDR3 has 15 amino acids. The germline V gene encodes CDR1 KGHSH and CDR2 LQKENI. Trimming cost V 3 bases and J 1 base, with 12 bases left between them. The full variable domain, rest sourced from reference TRBV18 and TRBJ1-1, is NAGVMQNPRHLVRRRGQEARLRCSPMKGHSHVYWYRQLPEEGLKFMVYLQKENIIDESGMPKERFSAEFPKEGPSILRIQQVVRGDSAAYFCASSPSNRPNTEAFFGQGTRLTVV.

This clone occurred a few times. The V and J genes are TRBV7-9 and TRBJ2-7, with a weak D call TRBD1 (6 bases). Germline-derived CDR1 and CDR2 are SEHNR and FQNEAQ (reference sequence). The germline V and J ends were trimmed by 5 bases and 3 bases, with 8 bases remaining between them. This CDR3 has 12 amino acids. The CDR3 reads CASSRTDYEQYF. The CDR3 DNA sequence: TGTGCCAGCAGCAGGACAGACTACGAGCAGTACTTC.

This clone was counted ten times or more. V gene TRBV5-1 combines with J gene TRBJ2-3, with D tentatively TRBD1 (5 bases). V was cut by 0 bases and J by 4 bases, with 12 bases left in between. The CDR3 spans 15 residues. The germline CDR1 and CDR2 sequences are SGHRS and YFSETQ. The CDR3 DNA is TGCGCCAGCAGCTTGGATGGGGCATGGGCAGATACGCAGTATTTT. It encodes CASSLDGAWADTQYF.

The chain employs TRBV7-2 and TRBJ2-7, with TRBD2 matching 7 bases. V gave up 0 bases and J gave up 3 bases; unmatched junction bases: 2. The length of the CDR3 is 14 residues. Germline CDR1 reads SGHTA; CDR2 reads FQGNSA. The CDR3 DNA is TGTGCCAGCAGCTTAGCGCCTAGCGGCTACGAGCAGTACTTC. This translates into CASSLAPSGYEQYF.

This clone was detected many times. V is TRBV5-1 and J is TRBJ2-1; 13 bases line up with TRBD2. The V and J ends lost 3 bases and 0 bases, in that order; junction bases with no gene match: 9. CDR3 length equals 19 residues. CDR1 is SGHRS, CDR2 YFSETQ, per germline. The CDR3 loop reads CASSSPGTSGTRSYNEQFF. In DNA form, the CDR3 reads TGCGCCAGCAGCTCACCCGGGACTAGCGGGACCCGCTCCTACAATGAGCAGTTCTTC. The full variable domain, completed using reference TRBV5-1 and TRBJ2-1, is KAGVTQTPRYLIKTRGQQVTLSCSPISGHRSVSWYQQTPGQGLQFLFEYFSETQRNKGNFPGRFSGRQFSNSRSEMNVSTLELGDSALYLCASSSPGTSGTRSYNEQFFGPGTRLTVL.

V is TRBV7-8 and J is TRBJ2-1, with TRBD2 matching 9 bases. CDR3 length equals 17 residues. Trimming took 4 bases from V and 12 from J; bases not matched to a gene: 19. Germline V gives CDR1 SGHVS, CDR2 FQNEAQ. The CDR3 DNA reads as TGTGCCAGCAGCTGGGGGACTAGCTGGAGTGGTTACAAGGTGCAGTTCTTC. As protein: CASSWGTSWSGYKVQFF. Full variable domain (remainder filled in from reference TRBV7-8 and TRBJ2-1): GAGVSQSPRYKVAKRGQDVALRCDPISGHVSLFWYQQALGQGPEFLTYFQNEAQLDKSGLPSDRFFAERPEGSVSTLKIQRTQQEDSAVYLCASSWGTSWSGYKVQFFGPGTRLTVL.

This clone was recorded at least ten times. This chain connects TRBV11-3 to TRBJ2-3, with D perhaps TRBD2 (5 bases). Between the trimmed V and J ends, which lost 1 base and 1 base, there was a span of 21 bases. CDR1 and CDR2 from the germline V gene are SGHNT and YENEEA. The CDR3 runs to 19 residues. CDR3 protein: CASSLGETTGYTGTDTQYF. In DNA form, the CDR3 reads TGTGCCAGCAGCTTAGGGGAAACTACGGGGTACACTGGCACAGATACGCAGTATTTT.

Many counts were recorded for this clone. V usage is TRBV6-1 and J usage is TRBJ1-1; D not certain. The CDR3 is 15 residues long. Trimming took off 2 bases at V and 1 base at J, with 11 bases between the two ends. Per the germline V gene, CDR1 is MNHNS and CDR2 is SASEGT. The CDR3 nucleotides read TGTGCCAGCAGTGAATGGAGGGTGGGGAACACTGAAGCTTTCTTT. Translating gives CASSEWRVGNTEAFF.

The DNA for the CDR3 is TGCGCCAGCAGCCTTTCGTCTAGCAGCACAGATACGCAGTATTTT. Translated, it gives CASSLSSSSTDTQYF. This chain uses TRBV4-1 with TRBJ2-3; weak D call: TRBD2 (5 bases). V lost 4 bases, J lost 0 bases, and 11 bases lay in between. The CDR3 length is 15 residues. The germline gives CDR1 MGHRA, CDR2 YSYEKL.

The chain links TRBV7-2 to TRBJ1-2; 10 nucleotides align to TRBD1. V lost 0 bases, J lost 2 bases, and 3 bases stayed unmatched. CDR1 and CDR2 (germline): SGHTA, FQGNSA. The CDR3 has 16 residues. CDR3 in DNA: TGTGCCAGCAGCTTAGCGGGACAGGGGTTAAACTATGGCTACACCTTC. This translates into CASSLAGQGLNYGYTF. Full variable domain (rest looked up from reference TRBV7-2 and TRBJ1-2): GAGVSQSPSNKVTEKGKDVELRCDPISGHTALYWYRQSLGQGLEFLIYFQGNSAPDKSGLPSDRFSAERTGGSVSTLTIQRTQQEDSAVYLCASSLAGQGLNYGYTFGSGTRLTVV.

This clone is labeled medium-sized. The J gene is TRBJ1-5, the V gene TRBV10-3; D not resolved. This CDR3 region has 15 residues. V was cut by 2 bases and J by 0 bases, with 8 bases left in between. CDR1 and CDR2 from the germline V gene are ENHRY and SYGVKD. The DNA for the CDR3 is TGTGCCATCAGTGAGACCCCGAATAGCAATCAGCCCCAGCATTTT. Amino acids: CAISETPNSNQPQHF.

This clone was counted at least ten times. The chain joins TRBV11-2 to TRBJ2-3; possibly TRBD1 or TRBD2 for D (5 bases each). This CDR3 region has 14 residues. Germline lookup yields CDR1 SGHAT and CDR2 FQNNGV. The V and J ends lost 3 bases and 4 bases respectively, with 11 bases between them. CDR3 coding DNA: TGTGCCAGCAGCTTTGGGACGGGCTCAGATACGCAGTATTTT. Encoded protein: CASSFGTGSDTQYF.

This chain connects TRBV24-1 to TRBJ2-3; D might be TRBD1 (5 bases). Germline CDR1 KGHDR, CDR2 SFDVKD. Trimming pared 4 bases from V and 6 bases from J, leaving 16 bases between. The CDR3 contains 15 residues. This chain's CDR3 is CATSDARTTEDTQYF. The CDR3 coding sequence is TGTGCCACCAGTGACGCACGGACGACAGAGGATACGCAGTATTTT.

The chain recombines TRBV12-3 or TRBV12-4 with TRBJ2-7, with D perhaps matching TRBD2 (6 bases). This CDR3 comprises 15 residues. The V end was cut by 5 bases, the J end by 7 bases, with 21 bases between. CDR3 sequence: CASSPFLATSQEQYF. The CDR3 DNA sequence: TGTGCCAGCAGTCCCTTCCTAGCGACCTCGCAGGAGCAGTACTTC.

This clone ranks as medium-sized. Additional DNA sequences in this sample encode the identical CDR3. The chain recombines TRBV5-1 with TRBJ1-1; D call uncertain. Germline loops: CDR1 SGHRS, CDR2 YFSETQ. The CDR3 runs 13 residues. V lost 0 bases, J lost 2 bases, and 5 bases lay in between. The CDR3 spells CASSLETNTEAFF. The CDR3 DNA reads TGCGCCAGCAGCTTGGAGACCAACACTGAAGCTTTCTTT.

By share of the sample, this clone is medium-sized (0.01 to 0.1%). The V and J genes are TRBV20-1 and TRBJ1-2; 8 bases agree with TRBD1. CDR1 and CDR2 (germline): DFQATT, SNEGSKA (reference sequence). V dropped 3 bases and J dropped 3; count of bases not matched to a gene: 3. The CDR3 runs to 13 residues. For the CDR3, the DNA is TGCAGTGCTAGCCCAGGGGGCTACTATGGCTACACCTTC. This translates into CSASPGGYYGYTF.

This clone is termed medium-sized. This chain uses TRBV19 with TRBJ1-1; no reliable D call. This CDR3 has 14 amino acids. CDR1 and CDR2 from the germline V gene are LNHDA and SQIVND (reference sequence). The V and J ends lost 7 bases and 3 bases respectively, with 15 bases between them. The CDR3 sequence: CASKVTRRDTEAFF. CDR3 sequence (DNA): TGTGCCAGTAAGGTCACCCGGCGGGACACTGAAGCTTTCTTT.